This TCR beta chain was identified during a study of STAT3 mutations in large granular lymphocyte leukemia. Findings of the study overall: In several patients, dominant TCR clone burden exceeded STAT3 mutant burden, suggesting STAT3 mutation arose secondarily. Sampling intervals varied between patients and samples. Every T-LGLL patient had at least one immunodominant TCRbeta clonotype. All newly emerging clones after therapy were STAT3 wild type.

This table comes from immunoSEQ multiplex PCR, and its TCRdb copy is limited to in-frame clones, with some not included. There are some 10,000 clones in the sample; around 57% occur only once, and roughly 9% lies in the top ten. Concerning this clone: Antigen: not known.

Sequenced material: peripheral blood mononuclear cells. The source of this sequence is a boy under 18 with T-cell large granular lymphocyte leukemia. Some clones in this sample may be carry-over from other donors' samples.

The CDR3 spells CASSPRRIGSEAFF. The CDR3 DNA reads TGTGCCAGCAGCCCCAGGAGGATCGGATCTGAAGCTTTCTTT. This sequence joins TRBV11-2 and TRBJ1-1; no definite D call. The CDR3 consists of 14 residues. Between the trimmed V and J ends, which lost 5 bases and 6 bases, there was a span of 16 bases. Germline CDR1 SGHAT, CDR2 FQNNGV. The full variable domain, in which reference TRBV11-2 and TRBJ1-1 provide the parts outside the CDR3, is EAGVAQSPRYKIIEKRQSVAFWCNPISGHATLYWYQQILGQGPKLLIQFQNNGVVDDSQLPKDRFSAERLKGVDSTLKIQPAKLEDSAVYLCASSPRRIGSEAFFGQGTRLTVV.